A selection of T cell receptor beta chains follows, all from one sample in a study of shared clonotypes between healthy human individuals. Method: immunoSEQ multiplex PCR; TCRdb's copy keeps in-frame clones and lacks some. Among approximately 440,000 clones listed, about 74% were seen once. What was sequenced was PBMCs. The origin of the receptors is a woman aged 35 to 49 in good health. Some clones in this sample may be carry-over from other donors' samples. The CDR3 runs from the conserved cysteine through the conserved F or W. Each record gives: J gene, V gene, clone size, CDR3 protein. Not every row has a clone size; where given, it reads once, few, many or a size class.

TRBJ2-5	TRBV5-1	NA	CASSLASAGETQYF
TRBJ1-2	TRBV29-1	NA	CSVGERHIQRGYTF
TRBJ2-1	TRBV7-2	NA	CASSLARDYNEQFF
TRBJ2-7	TRBV4-1	NA	CASSQVQGLLSRTDF
TRBJ2-7	TRBV11-1	NA	CASSLDLAESYEQYF
TRBJ2-2	TRBV5-1	NA	CASSLGDPNTGELFF
TRBJ2-3	TRBV11-2	NA	CASSLRGMSTDTQYF
TRBJ1-3	TRBV7-6	NA	CASSLEVSGNTIYF
TRBJ2-7	TRBV4-2	once	CASSQDQLSGPPLEQYF
TRBJ2-7	TRBV6-9	NA	CAAVSGRPEPYEQYF
TRBJ2-1	TRBV15	NA	CATSRDRGTYNEQFF
TRBJ1-5	TRBV7-8	many	CASSYIGTGDSNQPQHF
TRBJ2-7	TRBV30	NA	CAWSVQYEQYF
TRBJ2-7	TRBV5-1	NA	CASSWTPGTSGGFWYF
TRBJ1-4	TRBV15	NA	CATSIRDSLEKLFF
TRBJ1-1	TRBV10-3	few	CATQAVMNTEAFF
TRBJ2-2	TRBV7-2	once	CASSWRQGTNTGELFF
TRBJ2-1	TRBV7-8	NA	CASSPPPSSYNEQFF
TRBJ2-6	TRBV5-4	few	CASSFSGSAGANVLTF
TRBJ2-1	TRBV6-4	NA	CASSPGRERDEQFF
TRBJ2-1	TRBV11-1	NA	CASSVASRNEQFF
TRBJ2-2	TRBV30	NA	CASQDRGYTGELFF
TRBJ2-7	TRBV18	NA	CASSLTSQPGWEQYF
TRBJ1-5	TRBV2	NA	CASSPWTGNQPQHF
TRBJ1-2	TRBV2	NA	CASSEALGTGGYTF
TRBJ2-7	TRBV6-4	once	CASSPLMYEQYF
TRBJ2-7	TRBV10-2	NA	CASREAGVGEQYF
TRBJ2-1	TRBV29-1	NA	CSVDGLAGGPNEQFF
TRBJ2-7	TRBV4-1	once	CASSQAYRDTEQYF
TRBJ2-3	TRBV5-6	NA	CASSRTGAYTQYF
TRBJ2-7	TRBV19	NA	CASSIGVVYEQYF
TRBJ2-1	TRBV7-2	once	CASSHRTGGGEQFF
TRBJ2-6	TRBV2	NA	CASSTGLGQDSGANVLTF
TRBJ2-5	TRBV2	NA	CASMGGRQETQYF
TRBJ1-5	TRBV28	NA	CASSGPMESQHF
TRBJ2-2	TRBV27	NA	CASSFFGPGQGYSGELFF
TRBJ1-4	TRBV27	NA	CASSSIGSGNEKLFF
TRBJ2-7	TRBV4-1	once	CASGQDTERYEQYF
TRBJ1-2	TRBV19	NA	CASSPSRGRVGYTF
TRBJ2-7	TRBV5-1	NA	CASSLLDRAYEQYF
TRBJ1-1	TRBV7-8	NA	CASSLVGTDTEAFF
NA	TRBV19	once	CAREGGTYEQYF
TRBJ2-1	TRBV27	NA	CASSFLLAGGRNEQFF
TRBJ2-3	TRBV7-8	NA	CASSLAMAGGTDTQYF
TRBJ2-7	TRBV18	NA	CASSPHRDFYEQYF
TRBJ2-7	TRBV5-1	NA	CATTRTSGSHEQYF
TRBJ2-7	TRBV5-1	NA	CASSLGGSAYEQYF
TRBJ2-5	TRBV5-1	once	CASSLAASDQETQYF
TRBJ1-1	TRBV10-3	many	CAISGGWLNTEAFF
TRBJ2-5	TRBV5-1	NA	CASSLEGAGRRETQYF
TRBJ2-7	TRBV29-1	NA	CSATRDRGREQYF
TRBJ1-2	TRBV29-1	once	CSVPGQSTVGGYTF
TRBJ2-7	TRBV5-5	NA	CASSPQVVHYEQYF
TRBJ2-7	TRBV28	NA	CASSLLTEQYF
TRBJ2-1	TRBV6-4	many	CASSENSYNEQFF
TRBJ1-1	TRBV19	NA	CASNNPRGAYTEAFF
TRBJ2-5	TRBV27	many	CASSRRPQETQYF